This record covers a single T cell receptor beta chain. Its antigen is not known. Receiving focal radiation plus CTLA-4 blockade with ipilimumab were patients who had chemo-refractory metastatic non-small-cell lung cancer. Trimming cost V 6 bases and J 6 bases; bases outside gene matches: 6. The germline CDR1 and CDR2 sequences are SGHAT and FQNNGV. This CDR3 comprises 14 residues. The data were produced by immunoSEQ multiplex PCR, yet TCRdb's version contains in-frame clones alone and is incomplete. The sample has about 93,000 clones, about 86% seen once. The data originate from a study of radiotherapy plus CTLA-4 blockade in lung cancer. Study overall: Disease control was present in more than 25% of patients, and objective responses in more than 15%.

General study results and limits: TCR clones of tumor origin grew in blood after radiotherapy plus ipilimumab.

This TCR was recovered from a human donor with non-small cell lung cancer that progressed on radiotherapy plus ipilimumab. Sequenced here: peripheral blood, sampled from a patient treated with radiotherapy plus ipilimumab. The J gene is TRBJ2-1, the V gene TRBV11-2, with TRBD2 matching 9 bases. This chain's CDR3 is CASSGGRGGNEQFF. The CDR3 DNA follows: TGTGCCAGCAGTGGCGGGAGGGGAGGCAATGAGCAGTTCTTC.